This T cell receptor beta chain was recovered during a study of blood T cell repertoires in COVID-19. About the research overall: Some COVID-19 samples were acute and others convalescent; all came from the United States, Italy and Spain. T cells, B-cell-depleted T cells, or PBMCs provided the cDNA or gDNA that served as material.

Per the authors' pipeline: Nucleated cell counts were estimated from reference gene primer amplification. The method was immunoSEQ multiplex PCR; TCRdb's version includes in-frame clones alone and lacks a portion of them. V, J and clone size derive from that table, while D and trimming were established from the DNA sequence. The sample lists about 80,000 clones, 78% seen once, with 15% to 20% in the top ten. Germline assignment: CDR1 SQVTM and CDR2 ANQGSEA. V was shortened by 0 bases and J by 1 base, with 17 bases between the two germline ends. The CDR3 covers 17 residues. The source material was peripheral blood. The TCR originated in a human donor in a cohort sampled during active COVID-19. This rearrangement joins TRBV29-1 to TRBJ2-3, with TRBD2 as a possible D gene (7 bases). The CDR3 sequence: CSVEDWAGARGTDTQYF. DNA of the CDR3: TGCAGCGTTGAAGATTGGGCGGGGGCCCGTGGCACAGATACGCAGTATTTT.